This T cell receptor beta chain comes out of a study of cytomegalovirus exposure and HLA in healthy donors (dated by TCRdb to between 2016 and 2019). In the study overall: According to an earlier analysis of around 600 of the donors, 200 million or so T cells yielded 90 million to 130 million unique TCR beta sequences and less than 300 Gb of sequence data. In the later analysis, no new phenotypic data were used to find candidate immune exposures; instead, reliance was placed on TCR beta sequences and their occurrence across donors. The genetic ancestry cluster associated with self-reported Caucasian donors included over 80% of the approximately 430 genotyped donors. High-throughput TCR immunosequencing, statistical association of individual TCRs with disease status, and machine learning were combined to predict cytomegalovirus infection status. A later analysis re-analyzed previously published TCR beta repertoires from approximately 670 donors and added high-resolution HLA genotyping to study TCR occurrence patterns. Typing coverage varied by locus: about 620-640 donors for A, B, C, DRB1 and DQB1; more than 500 for DQA1; around 610 for DPA1; more than 450 for DPB1. Among several hundred genotyped donors of the cohort, an average of approximately 220,000 unique TCR beta nucleotide sequences was sequenced per donor, of which about 18% were non-productive. Besides the first cohort of roughly 640 subjects, a separate validation cohort made up of 95 to 150 different subjects was used. Class I and class II HLA loci were covered by the typing at four-digit resolution. Donor age, sex, ethnicity and CMV serostatus were collected together with the repertoire data. In a later genetic analysis, genome-wide SNP genotypes for about three fifths of the roughly 670 donors were used, and that subset was treated as a discovery cohort. In an earlier analysis of around 540 of the donors, high-throughput TCR beta sequencing was used to judge whether each TCR beta V gene segment behaved as functional or pseudogenic. Four to six DR-DQ haplotypes were handled as single units for association and clustering, since linkage in the cohort was strong. Every discovery cohort repertoire had been produced on one sequencing platform. The study aimed to test whether signatures of past pathogen exposure could be identified by cataloging public T cell receptors. An early release covering 550 to 700 HLA-typed donors comprised 250 to 350 gigabases of sequencing data and around 85 million unique TCR sequences. The study used immunosequencing to profile the T cell repertoires of approximately 690 subjects and linked those repertoires to cytomegalovirus serostatus. The research as a whole found: Because the 87-base-pair reads could not distinguish some IMGT-functional V segments, including TRBV6-2 and TRBV6-3, those segments were excluded. A later analysis found that HLA-associated TCR beta chains were more clonally expanded and had lower generation probabilities than equally common non-associated chains. The classifier was reported to diagnose cytomegalovirus status with high specificity and sensitivity in both the original cohort and the validation cohort. In a later analysis, 16,951 TCR beta sequences were associated with specific HLA alleles at a false discovery rate of 0.05. HLA typing was unavailable for some donors at each locus, so association tests used only the typed subset. Presence/absence analyses assumed roughly uniform sequencing depth across donors, an assumption that may not hold. A further reported finding was that TCR beta sequences accurately predicted the HLA-A and HLA-B alleles for most subjects in the first cohort. While some public TCRs were present in many individuals, most TCR sequences turned up only very rarely across donors. A cluster of highly shared sequence variants was judged likely to represent a technical artifact of the sequencing pipeline. Because counts were too low, roughly 16 rarely observed V segments, including chromosome 9 orphons, were left out of the earlier analysis of approximately 500 of the donors. A later analysis found that most CMV-associated TCR beta chains appeared HLA-restricted, with HLA associations seemingly driven largely by CMV exposure. Correlated functional status among segregating V segments might reflect linkage disequilibrium, but an unknown experimental factor could not be ruled out. An earlier analysis of some 590 of the donors showed that most TCR beta V segments appeared in productive rearrangements either about 90% or about 30% of the time, which broadly matched IMGT annotations. According to a later analysis, TCR association rates differed among HLA loci, with DRB1 alleles showing the most associated TCRs and HLA-C alleles showing the fewest. This cohort had only TCR beta chains sequenced, and the lack of alpha or paired-chain data limited which features could be detected. In a later genetic analysis, fewer N-insertions in productive TCRs were reported among donors in an Asian-associated ancestry cluster than the roughly 710-donor mean. According to a later analysis, parvovirus B19, influenza, CMV and Epstein-Barr virus appeared linked to several top co-occurrence clusters. It was suggested by the authors that the approach could potentially be generalized to other disease states and immunological phenotypes. V-gene and J-gene trimming of TCR beta chains was associated with a missense DCLRE1C variant in a later genetic analysis, and the association was replicated in an independent cohort. In vitro tests confirmed that three of the cytomegalovirus-associated TCR beta chains recognize cytomegalovirus antigens. The study listed around 160 TCR beta chains as associated with cytomegalovirus. CMV serostatus was the only immune exposure information available for the cohort. When HLA alleles, especially DR and DQ, strongly co-occurred, attributing TCR associations to individual alleles was difficult.

The library relied on the immunoSEQ multiplex PCR assay. A mixture of 60 forward primers for TCR Vbeta segments and 13 reverse primers for TCR Jbeta segments was used in the multiplex PCR. A multiplex PCR assay on genomic DNA amplified the CDR3 region of rearranged TCR beta genes. The amplified TCR beta libraries were sequenced on the Illumina HiSeq System as 87-base-pair reads. Turning to the authors' computational methods: Across the 500 to 700 repertoires, a later analysis counted 75 million to 90 million unique TCR beta chains, approximately 10 million of which were shared by at least two donors. Raw reads were error-corrected and collapsed into unique sequences by a nearest-neighbor algorithm in which closely related sequences were merged to remove PCR and sequencing errors. Alignment of CDR3 sequences to IMGT reference sequences was used to assign V, D and J gene segments. For a sequence to be retained, at least a six-nucleotide match to both a V gene segment and a J gene segment was required. Rearrangements were called productive when the CDR3 lacked stop codons and stayed in frame with V and J; all others were non-productive. Following IMGT convention, CDR3 was defined as the stretch from the second conserved V-encoded cysteine to the conserved J-encoded phenylalanine. The earlier analysis of about 570 of the donors excluded any sequence lacking an unambiguous match to a single V gene segment. In an earlier analysis of roughly 500 of the donors, V segments were called functional above 56.7% productive rearrangements and were called segregating when the between-donor standard deviation exceeded 5%. A statistical classification framework was built for diagnosing cytomegalovirus status from the catalog of TCR beta chain sequences. In a later analysis, TCR nucleotide sequences were compared against IMGT/GENE-DB human TR gene sequences so that V and J genes could be assigned. In a later analysis, CDR3 sequences and most-parsimonious VDJ recombination scenarios were assigned using the TCRdist pipeline. A later analysis defined each TCR beta chain by its CDR3 amino acid sequence plus V-gene family, and excluded reads lacking a unique V-gene family. In a later analysis, fewer than 600 highly shared, low-generation-probability nucleotide sequences were removed to address suspected cross-contamination and a sequencing artifact. A later analysis calculated a clonal expansion index for each public chain from normalized within-repertoire ranks of inferred template counts. Generation probabilities in a later analysis came from a VDJ recombination model fitted to out-of-frame rearrangements, and those results were checked against IGoR. In a later analysis, TCR-TCR, TCR-HLA and TCR-CMV co-occurrence was scored with hypergeometric tests, and a repertoire-size bias correction was applied to TCR pairs. To estimate false discovery rates, a later analysis permuted the HLA or CMV assignments 20 times. In a later analysis, co-occurring TCRs were grouped using DBSCAN, with TCRdist sequence similarity added in when clustering inside HLA-allele-positive subsets. Repertoires with fewer than 30,000 or more than 120,000 public chains, plus five repertoires with anomalous nucleotide sharing, were excluded from co-occurrence clustering. In its TCRdb copy, this immuneACCESS table keeps in-frame sequences only and misses some clones. Where compared with another copy, unresolved V genes explain less than half of these, and the others have no known cause. V and J calls and clone size are those listed in that table; D and trimming were worked out from the DNA. The sample data list 150,000 or so clones, and around 10% of these were observed just once. The biggest ten clones account for under 2% of the sample.

The cohort comprised 666 healthy bone marrow donors. All cohort members were sampled while nominally healthy, although unrecorded immune exposures were likely present. The donor was CMV seronegative and belonged to the group of 350 to 400 seronegative cohort members. Every donor gave a peripheral blood sample, and the peripheral blood mononuclear cells from that sample were used for TCR beta sequencing. Genomic DNA was extracted from the blood cell samples with the Qiagen DNeasy Blood Extraction Kit. CDR3 length: 10 amino acids, cysteine to phenylalanine. Only CDR3 DNA remains: 30 bases, in frame from the first base. For CDR1 and CDR2, the germline V gene (reference sequence) lists GTSNPN and SVGIG. V sheds 0 bases and J sheds 9 bases, leaving 5 bases between their ends. As to this clone: No cognate antigen has been identified for it. No per-base quality is available; no much larger clone lies one base away.

The source of this sequence is a man aged 50 to 59 in good health and CMV-seronegative. Recombination connected TRBV30 to TRBJ1-1; no D segment can be confidently identified. The source material was PBMCs. The sequenced DNA is TGTGCCTGGAGTGTATCAAAAGCTTTCTTT. Its translation is CAWSVSKAFF.